The 27 T cell receptor beta chains reported below all come from one sample, sequenced in a study of blood T cell repertoires in COVID-19. Generated by immunoSEQ multiplex PCR, the TCRdb table keeps only in-frame clones and is missing some. The sample has about 110,000 clones; around 90% are singletons. The sequencing sample was made of peripheral blood. These TCRs come from a human donor in a cohort sampled during active COVID-19.

The chain combines TRBV24-1 with TRBJ1-5; D might be TRBD1 (5 bases). The CDR3 loop spans 13 amino acids. V shed 0 bases and J shed 13 bases, with 12 bases lying between them. Germline V gene lookup returns CDR1 KGHDR and CDR2 SFDVKD. CDR3 region: CATSDLIGAVQHF. The CDR3 bases are TGTGCCACCAGTGATTTGATTGGGGCAGTGCAGCATTTT.

The chain is built from TRBV3-1 (or the pseudogene TRBV3-2) and TRBJ1-5, with a tentative D call TRBD1 (6 bases). V lost 1 base, J lost 1 base, and 11 bases lay in between. Germline assignment: CDR1 LGHDT and CDR2 YNNKEL (reference sequence). This CDR3 comprises 16 residues. The CDR3 coding sequence is TGTGCCAGCAGCCAAGGGGGACAACTCAGCAATCAGCCCCAGCATTTT. Translated: CASSQGGQLSNQPQHF.

This chain joins TRBV6-5 and TRBJ1-4, with TRBD1 matching over 9 bases. Unmatched junction bases numbered 5, after V lost 6 bases and J lost 6 bases. Germline V CDR1 and CDR2: MNHEY, SVGAGI. There are 14 residues in the CDR3. The CDR3 is CASSTDRGDEKLFF. DNA of the CDR3: TGTGCCAGCAGCACCGACAGGGGGGATGAAAAACTGTTTTTT.

The chain combines TRBV7-3 with TRBJ2-1; TRBD2 might be the D (7 bases). CDR1 is SGHTA and CDR2 is FQGTGA in the germline V gene. V lost 2 bases to trimming and J lost 2 bases, with 13 bases between them. The CDR3 runs to 16 residues. This CDR3 reads CASSLGGASTYNEQFF. CDR3 DNA: TGTGCCAGCAGCTTAGGGGGGGCCTCCACCTACAATGAGCAGTTCTTC.

The gene calls are TRBV12-5 and TRBJ1-6; 7 bases align to TRBD1. CDR1 LGHNT and CDR2 FRNRAP come from the germline V gene. The V and J ends lost 9 bases and 6 bases, in that order; junction bases with no gene match: 8. CDR3 size: 14 residues. In DNA, the CDR3 is TGTGCTAGCCAACCCGGGACAGTTAATTCACCCCTCCACTTT. This encodes CASQPGTVNSPLHF.

The chain has TRBV24-1 and TRBJ2-1; D unclear. CDR1 is KGHDR, CDR2 SFDVKD, per germline. This CDR3 is 11 amino acids long. V gave up 5 bases and J gave up 7 bases, with 5 bases separating them. This chain's CDR3 is CATSVGNEQFF. CDR3 sequence (DNA): TGTGCCACCAGTGTCGGGAATGAGCAGTTCTTC.

This rearrangement joins TRBV19 to TRBJ2-3; D may be TRBD2 (6 bases). Germline loops: CDR1 LNHDA, CDR2 SQIVND (reference sequence). Between the trimmed V and J ends, which lost 2 bases and 4 bases, there was a span of 10 bases. The CDR3 is made up of 14 amino acids. CDR3 bases: TGTGCCAGTAGTATAAGACTAGAGGCAGATACGCAGTATTTT. This gives the protein CASSIRLEADTQYF.

The chain combines TRBV15 with TRBJ2-7; 9 positions agree with TRBD1. After removal of 4 bases from V and 1 base from J, the junction contained 2 bases not matched to a gene. The CDR3 runs 14 residues. Germline V lookup: CDR1 LNHNV, CDR2 YYDKDF (reference sequence). The CDR3 bases are TGTGCCACCAGCACCGGGACAGGGTCCTACGAGCAGTACTTC. Translated, it gives CATSTGTGSYEQYF.

V usage is TRBV2 and J usage is TRBJ2-1, with unresolved D. This CDR3 has 14 amino acids. Germline CDR1 and CDR2: SNHLY and FYNNEI. Trimming stripped 6 bases from V and 7 bases from J, with 16 bases between. CDR3 nucleotides: TGTGCCAGCAGGGCTAAAAATCAGGCTAATGAGCAGTTCTTC. It yields the protein CASRAKNQANEQFF.

The sample holds one count of this clone. V gene TRBV7-9 combines with J gene TRBJ1-2; 8 nucleotides align to TRBD1. The junction had 4 bases not matched to a gene; V was cut back by 4 bases and J by 6 bases. The length of the CDR3 is 13 residues. Germline V gene data show CDR1 as SEHNR and CDR2 as FQNEAQ (reference sequence). CDR3 in DNA: TGTGCCAGCAGCTCGGGACAGGCTAATGGCTACACCTTC. Protein: CASSSGQANGYTF.

The chain uses TRBV2 and TRBJ2-5, with 7 bases that match TRBD2. CDR3 length: 15 amino acids. The J segment lost 5 bases and the V segment lost 1 base, leaving 7 bases of the junction unmatched. CDR1 and CDR2 (germline): SNHLY, FYNNEI. The CDR3, as DNA: TGTGCCAGCAGTGAAGTGGCTAGCGGTGGGGAGACCCAGTACTTC. Translation gives CASSEVASGGETQYF.

This clone showed up just once. The CDR3 protein is CASSWSGSLSSTDTQYF. CDR3 sequence (DNA): TGTGCCAGCAGCTGGTCAGGGTCCTTGTCTAGCACAGATACGCAGTATTTT. The chain is built from TRBV5-6 and TRBJ2-3; D is perhaps TRBD1 (5 bases). The ends were cut back, 3 bases at V and 0 bases at J, with 17 bases in the middle. The CDR3 length is 17 residues. Germline values: CDR1 SGHDT, CDR2 YYEEEE. The whole variable domain, filled in from reference TRBV5-6 and TRBJ2-3, reads DAGVTQSPTHLIKTRGQQVTLRCSPKSGHDTVSWYQQALGQGPQFIFQYYEEEERQRGNFPDRFSGHQFPNYSSELNVNALLLGDSALYLCASSWSGSLSSTDTQYFGPGTRLTVL.

The rearrangement links TRBV11-2 to TRBJ1-1; 7 bases fit TRBD1. This CDR3 has 15 residues. The germline V gene encodes CDR1 SGHAT and CDR2 FQNNGV. V lost 6 bases, J lost 5 bases, and 12 bases stayed unmatched. The CDR3 here is CASSTLDRVGTEAFF. In DNA, the CDR3 is TGTGCCAGCAGTACCCTTGACAGGGTGGGGACTGAAGCTTTCTTT.

This clone was counted only a few times. J is TRBJ2-1 and V is TRBV5-1; 9 bases align to TRBD2. The germline gives CDR1 SGHRS, CDR2 YFSETQ. The CDR3 extends over 15 amino acids. With V trimmed by 4 bases and J by 0 bases, 2 bases remained unmatched. DNA for the CDR3: TGCGCCAGCAGCAATAGCGGGAGCTCCTACAATGAGCAGTTCTTC. It specifies CASSNSGSSYNEQFF.

The chain employs TRBV14 and TRBJ2-5, with a weak D call TRBD2 (6 bases). Trimming took 0 bases from V and 0 from J, leaving 11 bases between them. The CDR3 is 16 amino acids. CDR1 and CDR2 from the germline V gene are SGHDN and FVKESK. The DNA of the CDR3 is TGTGCCAGCAGCCAAGACGGCGGGGATTACCAAGAGACCCAGTACTTC. This gives the protein CASSQDGGDYQETQYF.

The rearrangement joins TRBV2 to TRBJ2-2; maybe TRBD2 (7 bases). The CDR3 is 15 amino acids. Trimming stripped 9 bases from V and 2 bases from J, with 16 bases between. Germline V gene sequence: CDR1 SNHLY, CDR2 FYNNEI. The CDR3 protein is CARGSGGTNTGELFF. The DNA of the CDR3 is TGTGCCAGGGGGTCGGGGGGCACCAACACCGGGGAGCTGTTTTTT.

The V gene is TRBV5-8, the J gene TRBJ2-2, with 7 bases aligning to TRBD1. The CDR3 is made up of 17 amino acids. The V segment lost 5 bases and the J segment 6 bases; nucleotides outside the gene matches: 16. Germline values: CDR1 SGHTS, CDR2 YDEGEE. CDR3 nucleotide sequence: TGTGCCAGCAGTCGTCACGGGACAGTCTTCAGCCCCGGGGAGCTGTTTTTT. Amino acids: CASSRHGTVFSPGELFF.

This clone was seen only once. The CDR3: CASSSYKGQGQETQYF. The CDR3 nucleotides read TGTGCCAGCAGCTCGTATAAGGGACAGGGACAAGAGACCCAGTACTTC. The rearrangement uses TRBV5-4 and TRBJ2-5; 9 positions agree with TRBD1. Unmatched junction bases numbered 8, after V lost 3 bases and J lost 2 bases. Germline V gene data show CDR1 as SGHNT and CDR2 as YYREEE (reference sequence). The CDR3 runs 16 residues.

The genes are TRBV11-2 and TRBJ2-7, with TRBD2 matching 7 bases. The trim removed 2 bases at V and 5 bases at J, leaving 9 bases unmatched. Germline CDR1 is SGHAT and CDR2 is FQNNGV. The CDR3 loop spans 15 amino acids. The CDR3 loop reads CASSLLTHGGNEQYF. CDR3 coding DNA: TGTGCCAGCAGCTTACTTACTCACGGGGGGAACGAGCAGTACTTC.

The genes are TRBV9 and TRBJ2-1; 13 bases fit TRBD2. In germline, CDR1 is SGDLS, CDR2 YYNGEE. This CDR3 has 18 amino acids. V was pared by 0 bases and J by 2 bases, with 5 bases of the junction left unmatched. The CDR3 here is CASSVGGLAGVPYNEQFF. DNA of the CDR3: TGTGCCAGCAGCGTAGGAGGACTAGCGGGGGTACCCTACAATGAGCAGTTCTTC.

This chain uses TRBV28 with TRBJ1-1; D unresolved. Germline CDR1 and CDR2: MDHEN and SYDVKM. The ends were cut back, 6 bases at V and 5 bases at J, with 22 bases in the middle. The CDR3 loop spans 16 amino acids. The CDR3 DNA sequence: TGTGCCAGCAGGTACACGCCCCAGAGAGGCCGTACTGAAGCTTTCTTT. Protein sequence: CASRYTPQRGRTEAFF.

The rearrangement links TRBV6-5 to TRBJ1-2; 7 nucleotides align to TRBD1. There are 14 residues in the CDR3. Germline V gene sequence: CDR1 MNHEY, CDR2 SVGAGI. The junction had 4 bases not matched to a gene; V was cut back by 2 bases and J by 4 bases. This CDR3 is CASSYGGQPYGYTF. CDR3 nucleotides: TGTGCCAGCAGTTACGGGGGACAGCCCTATGGCTACACCTTC.

The chain recombines TRBV5-6 with TRBJ2-1; 8 positions agree with TRBD1. V was pared by 0 bases and J by 4 bases, with 6 bases of the junction left unmatched. CDR3 length: 16 residues. Germline lookup yields CDR1 SGHDT and CDR2 YYEEEE. CDR3 in DNA: TGTGCCAGCAGCTTGGTGACAGGGGCAACATACAATGAGCAGTTCTTC. Protein product: CASSLVTGATYNEQFF.

V is TRBV19 and J is TRBJ1-6, with a possible D match to TRBD1 (5 bases). The CDR3 runs to 15 residues. V gave up 3 bases and J gave up 10 bases, with 16 bases separating them. In germline, CDR1 is LNHDA, CDR2 SQIVND (reference sequence). This CDR3 reads CASSIRQGVISPLHF. The DNA of the CDR3 is TGTGCCAGTAGTATTCGTCAGGGTGTGATCTCACCCCTCCACTTT.

CDR3: CASMGAVGNTIYF. The CDR3 DNA reads TGTGCCAGCATGGGGGCCGTAGGAAACACCATATATTTT. This chain joins TRBV2 and TRBJ1-3; a weak D match, TRBD1 (6 bases). Between the trimmed V and J ends, which lost 7 bases and 4 bases, there was a span of 11 bases. CDR1 is SNHLY and CDR2 is FYNNEI in the germline V gene. The CDR3 has 13 amino acids.

This chain joins TRBV30 and TRBJ2-3; TRBD2 agrees at 7 bases. Trimming at V came to 2 bases and at J to 0 bases, leaving 5 bases not matched to a gene. The CDR3 is 15 residues long. The V gene's germline CDR1 is GTSNPN and CDR2 SVGIG (reference sequence). CDR3 in DNA: TGTGCCTGGAGTACCCTAGCGGCTAGCACAGATACGCAGTATTTT. Translating it yields CAWSTLAASTDTQYF.

This clone has at least ten counts. The chain uses TRBV30 and TRBJ2-5; possibly TRBD1 for D (6 bases). Germline assignment: CDR1 GTSNPN and CDR2 SVGIG (reference sequence). The CDR3 contains 12 residues. The V and J ends lost 3 bases and 8 bases respectively, with 13 bases between them. CDR3 nucleotides: TGTGCCTGGAGGGACAGCGGACGAACCCAGTACTTC. It is translated as CAWRDSGRTQYF.